This TCR beta chain was found in a study of vaccination effects on CD4 cells after COVID-19. Concerning this clone: Its antigen is not identified.

The germline V gene has CDR1 SGHTA and CDR2 FQGTGA. V lost 1 base and J lost 1, with 10 bases in between. The CDR3 has 15 residues. Investigators separated out CD4+ T cells once about eleven days of culture had passed. Vaccination of participants consisted of two doses of either the BNT162b2 or mRNA-1273 vaccine. Using immunoSEQ multiplex PCR, the repertoire was profiled, and TCRdb retains in-frame clones only, with some absent. The table records tens of thousands of clones, roughly 81% of them present only once. The specimen was CD4+ T cells from PBMCs cultured without peptide, collected after COVID-19 vaccination. The chain carries TRBV7-3 and TRBJ1-1; tentatively, D is TRBD1 (6 bases). The sequence derives from a human donor who received a COVID-19 vaccine. CDR3 sequence (DNA): TGTGCCAGCAGCTTAAGGAGACAGGCGAACACTGAAGCTTTCTTT. This sequence encodes CASSLRRQANTEAFF.